The 25 T cell receptor beta chains listed next were all sequenced from one sample in a study of tumor-infiltrating lymphocytes in primary liver carcinoma. Co-extraction yielded RNA and DNA from roughly 21-30 mg of unsorted bulk tissue. With a constant-region primer, TCR beta cDNA was made from about 0.55 ug of total RNA. Slightly modified ARM-PCR, run as three nested multiplex PCR rounds, produced the TCR beta libraries. Researchers ran the first two PCR rounds for roughly 11 cycles each with TRBV1-TRBV30 forward primers and a C-beta reverse primer. TCRdb fed the multiplex PCR reads into MiXCR, producing one record per CDR3 protein. Among 95,000 to 150,000 distinct CDR3 sequences, roughly three fifths were seen once, and the ten largest hold roughly 8.8%. The sequenced sample consisted of liver tumor tissue from sampling region 1. Subset reported: tumor region T1, superior pole. The receptors originated from a woman aged 55-75 years with primary liver carcinoma and hepatitis B virus infection.

A remark on this clonotype: At one end, the junction sequence differs from germline, possibly due to a read error. CDR3 bases: TGCGCCAGCAGCTTAGGGTTTGCTGCCCACCAAGAGACCCAGTACTTC. Translating gives CASSLGFAAHQETQYF. The chain carries TRBV11-2 and TRBJ2-5; D is unresolved. The germline V gene has CDR1 SGHAT and CDR2 FQNNGV. The CDR3 contains 16 residues.

This clonotype turned up a few times. This could be a read error, since a much larger clone is one nucleotide away. This CDR3 is CASKKTGVLAEAFF. CDR3 DNA sequence: TGTGCCAGCAAAAAGACAGGGGTGTTGGCTGAAGCTTTCTTT. This chain connects TRBV12-3 or TRBV12-4 to TRBJ1-1; 8 positions match TRBD1. The CDR3 totals 14 residues. J lost 6 bases, V lost 7 bases, and 10 bases had no gene match.

Many counts were recorded for this clonotype. J is TRBJ2-3 and V is TRBV6-1; TRBD2 might be the D (5 bases). In germline, CDR1 is MNHNS, CDR2 SASEGT. CDR3 length: 14 amino acids. V lost 5 bases and J lost 6, with 15 bases in between. CDR3 protein: CASSPGTAADTQYF. CDR3 coding DNA: TGTGCCAGCAGTCCGGGAACGGCGGCGGATACGCAGTATTTT.

The chain is built from TRBV10-2 and TRBJ2-7; a possible D gene is TRBD2 (5 bases). With 0 bases removed from V and 1 base from J, the gap between germline ends came to 16 bases. CDR1 is WSHSY, CDR2 SAAADI, per germline. The CDR3 extends over 17 amino acids. CDR3 sequence reads: CASSESRTHKLSYEQYF. DNA of the CDR3: TGCGCCAGCAGTGAGTCACGGACTCATAAGCTTTCCTACGAGCAGTACTTC.

In the case of this clonotype: With a much larger clone just one base away, this may be a read error. The chain links TRBV12-5 to TRBJ2-7; 8 bases are a match to TRBD1. J gave up 3 bases and V 5 bases, and 6 bases lay outside the gene matches. CDR1 is LGHNT and CDR2 is FRNRAP in the germline V gene. The CDR3 length is 14 residues. The CDR3 bases are TGTGCTAGTGGTGACACAGGGGGAGTCTACGAGCAGTACTTC. Amino acids: CASGDTGGVYEQYF.

Worth noting for this clonotype: Its ends do not fully match the called genes, so a read error is possible. The chain links TRBV29-1 to TRBJ2-1, with TRBD2 matching over 10 bases. The CDR3 length is 15 residues. Germline CDR1 reads SQVTM; CDR2 reads ANQGSEA. For the CDR3, the DNA is TGCAACGTTGAATGGCTAGCGGGAGAGGATAATGAGCAGTTCTTC. Protein product: CNVEWLAGEDNEQFF.

V and J are TRBV20-1 and TRBJ2-3; 7 bases match TRBD2. The V segment lost 0 bases and the J segment 5 bases; nucleotides outside the gene matches: 2. Germline CDR1 DFQATT, CDR2 SNEGSKA (reference sequence). The CDR3 consists of 13 residues. The CDR3 DNA reads TGCAGTGCTAGAGAAGGCGGGAGAGATACGCAGTATTTT. Translating gives CSAREGGRDTQYF.

The CDR3 coding sequence is TGTGCCAGCAGAACCGGAATAGCGGGAGGTTGGGAGACCCAGTACTTC. The encoded protein is CASRTGIAGGWETQYF. The V gene is TRBV6-2 or TRBV6-3, the J gene TRBJ2-5; the match to TRBD2 covers 10 bases. The CDR3 has 16 amino acids. V was clipped by 6 bases and J by 5 bases; unmatched bases: 12. CDR1 is MNHEY and CDR2 is SVGEGT in the germline V gene.

A note on this clonotype: A read error may produce the germline difference seen at one junction end. CDR3 DNA: TGTGCCAGCGGCCAGCAACCAGTGACAGATACGCAGTATTTT. As protein: CASGQQPVTDTQYF. J is TRBJ2-3 and V is TRBV14; D unclear. The CDR3 spans 14 residues. CDR1 SGHDN and CDR2 FVKESK come from the germline V gene.

Comments on this clonotype: Because it lacks the conserved phenylalanine or tryptophan at the end, this CDR3 is likely a read error. No DNA is shown, since the ends of the CDR3 on it are uncertain; the CDR3 is the one TCRdb lists. V and J are TRBV11-2 and TRBJ1-1; the D call TRBD1 from the table was never checked on the DNA. Per germline, CDR1 SGHAT and CDR2 FQNNGV. The CDR3 is 14 residues long, counting both termini. CDR3 residues: CGSSLAQGATEVFS.

This clonotype was seen ten or more times. V and J are TRBV28 and TRBJ2-1; 7 nucleotides line up with TRBD2. Germline loops: CDR1 MDHEN, CDR2 SYDVKM. This CDR3 comprises 16 residues. Unmatched junction bases numbered 5, after V lost 3 bases and J lost 0 bases. CDR3 sequence (DNA): TGTGCCAGCAGTTTTTCGGGCGGGAGCTCCTACAATGAGCAGTTCTTC. It specifies CASSFSGGSSYNEQFF.

As concerns this clonotype: This could be a read error, since a much larger clone is one nucleotide away. The rearrangement joins TRBV6-1 to TRBJ2-1; D is uncertain. The CDR3 consists of 12 residues. The germline V gene encodes CDR1 MNHNS and CDR2 SASEGT. V shed 7 bases and J shed 6 bases, with 10 bases lying between them. The CDR3 loop reads CASMPTSNEQFF. The CDR3, as DNA: TGTGCCAGCATGCCCACCAGCAATGAGCAGTTCTTC.

As to this clonotype: One junction end disagrees with the germline gene, perhaps due to a read error. In nucleotides, the CDR3 is TGTGCTAGCAGCCACGCCGATCCGAGCACAGATACGCAGTATTTT. Translated, it gives CASSHADPSTDTQYF. J is TRBJ2-3 and V is TRBV7-7, with D hard to call. This CDR3 is built from 15 residues. The V gene's germline CDR1 is SSHAT and CDR2 FNYEAQ (reference sequence).

A word on this clonotype: At one end the junction does not follow the germline gene, possibly because of a read error. The chain couples TRBV4-1 to TRBJ2-1; 7 nucleotides agree with TRBD1. The CDR3 sequence is 14 residues long. CDR1 and CDR2 (germline): MGHRA, YSYEKL. CDR3 sequence reads: CAGSQGRTGNEQFF. Written as DNA, the CDR3 is TGCGCCGGCAGCCAAGGCAGGACAGGCAATGAGCAGTTCTTC.

As concerns this clonotype: A much larger clone differs by one base, so this may be a read error. This chain uses TRBV14 with TRBJ1-5, with 7 nucleotides matching TRBD1. The CDR3 length is 13 residues. CDR1 and CDR2 (germline): SGHDN, FVKESK. CDR3 DNA: TGTGTCAGCAGCCAAGGGGGCGCGGGGCCCCAGCATTTT. This gives the protein CVSSQGGAGPQHF.

The chain recombines TRBV29-1 with TRBJ2-1; TRBD2 matches at 8 bases. In germline, CDR1 is SQVTM, CDR2 ANQGSEA. This CDR3 comprises 14 residues. V lost 7 bases, J lost 6 bases, and 11 bases stayed unmatched. CDR3 sequence reads: CSGSDSGGLNEQFF. The CDR3 DNA is TGCAGCGGTTCAGACAGCGGGGGACTCAATGAGCAGTTCTTC.

As for this clonotype: The CDR3 does not close with the conserved phenylalanine or tryptophan, likely indicating a read error. The CDR3 reads CASSLGAGFSYNEQFL. The CDR3 DNA sequence: TGTGCCAGCAGCTTAGGTGCGGGATTCTCCTACAATGAGCAGTTCCTC. V gene TRBV7-8 combines with J gene TRBJ2-1; D may be TRBD2 (6 bases). This CDR3 contains 16 residues. In germline, CDR1 is SGHVS, CDR2 FQNEAQ. V dropped 1 base and J dropped 0 bases, with 10 bases sitting between them.

This chain connects TRBV28 to TRBJ2-4, with D unclear. CDR3 length: 14 residues. Trimming took 0 bases from V and 5 from J, leaving 8 bases between them. Germline CDR1 MDHEN, CDR2 SYDVKM. The CDR3 DNA reads as TGTGCCAGCAGTTTATGGTCGTGCCAAAACATTCAGTACTTC. Encoded protein: CASSLWSCQNIQYF.

The CDR3 protein is CASSFGHGISYEQYF. As DNA, the CDR3 is TGTGCCAGCAGTTTTGGACATGGCATCTCCTACGAGCAGTACTTC. The gene calls are TRBV12-3 or TRBV12-4 and TRBJ2-7, with TRBD1 as a possible D gene (5 bases). V was cut by 3 bases and J by 0 bases, with 12 bases left in between. CDR3 length: 15 amino acids.

In regard to this clonotype: The junction departs from germline at one end; a sequencing error may be responsible. This chain uses TRBV7-9 with TRBJ2-1, with TRBD2 matching over 11 bases. The CDR3 contains 16 residues. Germline CDR1 SEHNR, CDR2 FQNEAQ (reference sequence). Here the CDR3 reads CVSSLGLAEVYNGQFF. The CDR3 DNA reads TGTGTCAGCAGCTTGGGACTAGCGGAAGTCTACAATGGGCAGTTCTTC.

The V and J genes are TRBV6-4 and TRBJ2-2; 8 bases match TRBD1. This CDR3 is 14 amino acids long. Germline V gives CDR1 MRHNA, CDR2 SNTAGT. With 6 bases clipped from V and 6 bases from J, the junction kept 6 bases outside the gene matches. The chain's CDR3 is CASRLGQGSGELFF. The CDR3 bases are TGTGCCAGCAGGCTAGGACAGGGATCCGGGGAGCTGTTTTTT.

This clonotype was counted many times. The chain carries TRBV29-1 and TRBJ2-6; D is uncertain. The germline CDR1 and CDR2 sequences are SQVTM and ANQGSEA. The CDR3 runs 14 residues. V gave up 4 bases and J gave up 0 bases, with 7 bases separating them. The CDR3 loop reads CSVAPLSGANVLTF. As DNA, the CDR3 is TGCAGCGTTGCCCCTCTCTCTGGGGCCAACGTCCTGACTTTC.

With respect to this clonotype: With a much larger clone just one base away, this may be a read error. The chain couples TRBV14 to TRBJ2-1; D is possibly TRBD1 (5 bases). The CDR3 is made up of 13 amino acids. Germline assignment: CDR1 SGHDN and CDR2 FVKESK. CDR3 nucleotide sequence: TGTGTCAGCAGCCAACGACAGCTGAATGAGCAGTTCTTC. Translated: CVSSQRQLNEQFF.

This clonotype was counted a few times. This CDR3 is CASSGGLRYNEQFF. The CDR3 coding sequence is TGTGCCAGCAGCGGGGGACTGAGATACAATGAGCAGTTCTTC. This chain connects TRBV28 to TRBJ2-1, with a tentative D call TRBD2 (6 bases). Germline assignment: CDR1 MDHEN and CDR2 SYDVKM. The CDR3 spans 14 residues. V was pared by 6 bases and J by 4 bases, with 13 bases between.

The V and J genes are TRBV19 and TRBJ1-2; no clear D gene. This CDR3 region has 13 residues. Germline loops: CDR1 LNHDA, CDR2 SQIVND (reference sequence). V gave up 3 bases and J gave up 5 bases, with 10 bases separating them. CDR3 coding DNA: TGTGCCAGTAGTATGGGCCAGAGTTATGGCTACACCTTC. Amino acid sequence: CASSMGQSYGYTF.